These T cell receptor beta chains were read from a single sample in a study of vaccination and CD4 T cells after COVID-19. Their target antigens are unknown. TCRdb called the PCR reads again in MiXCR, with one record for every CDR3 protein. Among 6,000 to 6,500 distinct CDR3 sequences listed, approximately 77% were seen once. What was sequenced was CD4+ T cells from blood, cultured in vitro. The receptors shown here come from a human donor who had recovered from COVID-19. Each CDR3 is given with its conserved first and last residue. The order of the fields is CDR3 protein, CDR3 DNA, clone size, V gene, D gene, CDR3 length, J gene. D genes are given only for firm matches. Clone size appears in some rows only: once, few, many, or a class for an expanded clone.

CSADGRNYGYTF | TGCAGTGCTGACGGGAGGAACTATGGCTACACCTTC | once | TRBV20-1 | NA | 12 | TRBJ1-2
CASSQELIPVYENQPQHF | TGTGCCAGCAGCCAAGAGCTTATACCGGTCTACGAAAATCAGCCCCAGCATTTT | NA | TRBV4-2 | NA | 18 | TRBJ1-5
CASQGSPLYGYTF | TGTGCCAGCCAGGGGTCTCCCCTCTATGGCTACACCTTC | NA | TRBV19 | NA | 13 | TRBJ1-2
CASSTYRVETQYF | TGTGCCAGCAGCACCTACAGGGTAGAGACCCAGTACTTC | NA | TRBV7-9 | NA | 13 | TRBJ2-5
CASSGSTGGGEKLFF | TGTGCCAGCAGCGGATCGACAGGGGGAGGAGAAAAACTGTTTTTT | NA | TRBV11-3 | TRBD1 | 15 | TRBJ1-4
CASRTGGAGGYTF | TGTGCCAGCAGGACAGGGGGCGCGGGTGGCTACACCTTC | NA | TRBV27 | TRBD1 | 13 | TRBJ1-2
CASGARGSNTGELFF | TGTGCTAGTGGTGCCCGGGGGTCGAACACCGGGGAGCTGTTTTTT | NA | TRBV12-5 | NA | 15 | TRBJ2-2
CASGVGQGYGYTF | TGTGCCAGCGGGGTGGGGCAGGGGTACGGCTACACCTTC | NA | TRBV6-1 | NA | 13 | TRBJ1-2
CASSLSGQLNTGELFF | TGTGCCAGCAGTTTATCAGGGCAGTTGAACACCGGGGAGCTGTTTTTT | large | TRBV27 | NA | 16 | TRBJ2-2
CASSESVNTEAFF | TGCGCCAGCAGTGAATCGGTGAACACTGAAGCTTTCTTT | NA | TRBV10-1 | NA | 13 | TRBJ1-1
CASSSEGRRTEAFF | TGTGCCAGCAGCAGCGAGGGGCGGAGAACTGAAGCTTTCTTT | NA | TRBV6-2/TRBV6-3 | NA | 14 | TRBJ1-1
CSARGSGTGISPLHF | TGCAGTGCTAGAGGGTCGGGGACAGGGATCTCACCCCTCCACTTT | NA | TRBV20-1 | TRBD1 | 15 | TRBJ1-6
CASSEGGYSNQPQHF | TGTGCCAGCAGTGAGGGGGGTTATAGCAATCAGCCCCAGCATTTT | NA | TRBV2 | NA | 15 | TRBJ1-5
CASSWREGAADTQYF | TGTGCCAGCAGCTGGCGGGAGGGCGCGGCAGATACGCAGTATTTT | NA | TRBV11-2 | TRBD2 | 15 | TRBJ2-3